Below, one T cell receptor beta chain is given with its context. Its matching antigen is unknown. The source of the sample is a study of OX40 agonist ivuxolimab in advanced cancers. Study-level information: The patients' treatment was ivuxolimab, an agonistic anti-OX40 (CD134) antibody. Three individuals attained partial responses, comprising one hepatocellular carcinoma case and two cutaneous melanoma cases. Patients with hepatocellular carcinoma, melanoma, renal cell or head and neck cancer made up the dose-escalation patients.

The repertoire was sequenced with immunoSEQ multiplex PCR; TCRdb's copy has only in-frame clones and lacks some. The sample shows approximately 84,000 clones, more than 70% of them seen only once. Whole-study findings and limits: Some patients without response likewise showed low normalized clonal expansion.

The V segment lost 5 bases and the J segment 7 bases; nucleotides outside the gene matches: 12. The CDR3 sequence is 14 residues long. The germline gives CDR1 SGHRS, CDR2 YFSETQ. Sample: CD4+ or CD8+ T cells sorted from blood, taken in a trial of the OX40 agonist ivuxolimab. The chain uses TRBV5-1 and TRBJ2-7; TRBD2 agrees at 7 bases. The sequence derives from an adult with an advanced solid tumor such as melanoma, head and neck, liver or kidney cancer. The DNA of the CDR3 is TGCGCCAGCAGACATAGCGGGCCCTCTGTAGAGCAGTACTTC. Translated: CASRHSGPSVEQYF.